What follows are 27 T cell receptor beta chains derived from one specimen sequenced in a study of shared clonotypes between healthy human individuals. Generated by immunoSEQ multiplex PCR, the TCRdb table keeps only in-frame clones and is missing some. This sample has approximately 980,000 clones; approximately 76% occur once, and the top ten carry 1.5%. The specimen sequenced was memory CD4+ T cells sorted from blood. Noted subset: CD45RA-negative fraction. These receptors were collected from a man younger than 30 in good health.

The gene calls are TRBV19 and TRBJ2-7, with 7 bases matching TRBD1. The germline CDR1 and CDR2 sequences are LNHDA and SQIVND (reference sequence). V lost 3 bases and J lost 3; bases outside the gene matches: 8. The CDR3 is 15 residues long. CDR3 amino acids: CASSIQAGGNYEQYF. In DNA form, the CDR3 reads TGTGCCAGTAGTATTCAGGCAGGGGGTAACTACGAGCAGTACTTC.

The chain employs TRBV7-2 and TRBJ2-5, with 10 bases aligning to TRBD2. This CDR3 spans 15 amino acids. Germline V gene sequence: CDR1 SGHTA, CDR2 FQGNSA. Germline trimming cut 5 bases from V and 6 bases from J; bases unmatched to any gene: 9. The CDR3 reads CASSPTGLASQTQYF. Written as DNA, the CDR3 is TGTGCCAGCAGCCCGACGGGACTAGCGAGCCAGACCCAGTACTTC.

The CDR3 sequence is CASSSGTGEVDTQYF. The CDR3 region has the DNA TGTGCCAGCAGCTCCGGGACAGGGGAAGTAGATACGCAGTATTTT. The J gene is TRBJ2-3, the V gene TRBV7-9, with TRBD1 matching over 10 bases. Germline CDR1 and CDR2: SEHNR and FQNEAQ (reference sequence). This CDR3 spans 15 amino acids. The ends lost 4 bases at V and 5 bases at J; junction bases unmatched: 6.

At least ten counts were recorded for this clone. CDR3 region: CASSLGESSYEQYF. The DNA of the CDR3 is TGTGCCAGCAGCTTAGGGGAGAGCTCCTACGAGCAGTACTTC. The gene calls are TRBV7-8 and TRBJ2-7; tentatively, D is TRBD2 (5 bases). The CDR3 contains 14 residues. CDR1 and CDR2 (germline): SGHVS, FQNEAQ. Trimming pared 1 base from V and 0 bases from J, leaving 7 bases between.

V and J are TRBV2 and TRBJ2-7; the match to TRBD2 covers 8 bases. Germline values: CDR1 SNHLY, CDR2 FYNNEI. This CDR3 is built from 14 residues. The J segment lost 7 bases and the V segment lost 4 bases, leaving 9 bases of the junction unmatched. The CDR3 region is CASSVQGGGREQYF. For the CDR3, the DNA is TGTGCCAGCAGTGTTCAAGGAGGCGGGAGGGAGCAGTACTTC.

This sequence joins TRBV5-1 and TRBJ1-3; TRBD1 matches at 9 bases. J was trimmed by 2 bases and V by 1 base; bases with no gene match: 4. CDR1 is SGHRS, CDR2 YFSETQ, per germline. The CDR3 covers 16 residues. CDR3 region: CASSLPTGGTGNTIYF. The CDR3 DNA reads as TGCGCCAGCAGCTTGCCCACAGGGGGCACTGGAAACACCATATATTTT.

The V gene is TRBV11-3, the J gene TRBJ2-3, with a possible D match to TRBD1 (6 bases). This CDR3 has 13 amino acids. Germline CDR1 is SGHNT and CDR2 is YENEEA. Deletions cut 2 bases from V and 5 bases from J, with 8 bases between. CDR3 amino acids: CASSLRGKDTQYF. In DNA form, the CDR3 reads TGTGCCAGCAGCTTAAGGGGGAAAGATACGCAGTATTTT. Full variable domain (rest looked up from reference TRBV11-3 and TRBJ2-3): EAGVVQSPRYKIIEKKQPVAFWCNPISGHNTLYWYLQNLGQGPELLIRYENEEAVDDSQLPKDRFSAERLKGVDSTLKIQPAELGDSAVYLCASSLRGKDTQYFGPGTRLTVL.

The chain uses TRBV7-2 and TRBJ1-1; 7 bases line up with TRBD1. The CDR3 length is 17 residues. The germline V gene has CDR1 SGHTA and CDR2 FQGNSA. The junction had 9 bases not matched to a gene; V was cut back by 2 bases and J by 0 bases. This CDR3 reads CASSLTGASFLNTEAFF. CDR3 DNA sequence: TGTGCCAGCAGCTTAACAGGGGCATCATTCTTGAACACTGAAGCTTTCTTT. The full variable domain, with the rest looked up from reference TRBV7-2 and TRBJ1-1, is GAGVSQSPSNKVTEKGKDVELRCDPISGHTALYWYRQSLGQGLEFLIYFQGNSAPDKSGLPSDRFSAERTGGSVSTLTIQRTQQEDSAVYLCASSLTGASFLNTEAFFGQGTRLTVV.

V gene TRBV6-5 combines with J gene TRBJ1-5; D perhaps matches TRBD1 (5 bases). V dropped 6 bases and J dropped 7 bases, with 16 bases sitting between them. CDR1 and CDR2 from the germline V gene are MNHEY and SVGAGI. The CDR3 length is 14 residues. In DNA, the CDR3 is TGTGCCAGCAGCCTCACAGGTCTAGAGCAGCCCCAGCATTTT. Amino acids: CASSLTGLEQPQHF.

This chain connects TRBV9 to TRBJ2-3, with 10 bases identical to TRBD2. The CDR3 is 16 amino acids. Germline CDR1 is SGDLS and CDR2 is YYNGEE. The ends lost 2 bases at V and 2 bases at J; junction bases unmatched: 5. The CDR3 sequence is CASSVRTSGYTDTQYF. The CDR3 DNA reads TGTGCCAGCAGCGTTAGGACTAGCGGATACACAGATACGCAGTATTTT. Supplemented by reference TRBV9 and TRBJ2-3, the full variable domain reads DSGVTQTPKHLITATGQRVTLRCSPRSGDLSVYWYQQSLDQGLQFLIQYYNGEERAKGNILERFSAQQFPDLHSELNLSSLELGDSALYFCASSVRTSGYTDTQYFGPGTRLTVL.

As concerns this clone: A clone one base away is much larger, so this may be a read error. Other DNA sequences in the same sample also yield this CDR3. The chain employs TRBV28 and TRBJ1-2, with D possibly being TRBD1 (6 bases). CDR3 length equals 13 residues. Trimming pared 2 bases from V and 2 bases from J, leaving 6 bases between. Per germline, CDR1 MDHEN and CDR2 SYDVKM. The CDR3 loop is CASSLQGNYGYTF. CDR3 nucleotide sequence: TGTGCCAGCAGTTTACAGGGGAACTATGGCTACACCTTC.

The V and J genes are TRBV5-4 and TRBJ2-7, with D tentatively TRBD1 or TRBD2 (6 bases each). The CDR3 is 13 amino acids. Per germline, CDR1 SGHNT and CDR2 YYREEE (reference sequence). V lost 2 bases and J lost 9, with 15 bases in between. The CDR3 here is CASSFRDNGGQYF. In nucleotides, the CDR3 is TGTGCCAGCAGCTTCCGGGACAACGGGGGGCAGTACTTC.

The genes are TRBV5-1 and TRBJ2-1; D not certain. V was pared by 1 base and J by 0 bases, with 8 bases between. The CDR3 is made up of 15 amino acids. The germline V gene encodes CDR1 SGHRS and CDR2 YFSETQ. In DNA, the CDR3 is TGCGCCAGCAGCTTGCGCCCGGACTCCTACAATGAGCAGTTCTTC. Amino acid sequence: CASSLRPDSYNEQFF. Drawing the rest from reference TRBV5-1 and TRBJ2-1, the complete variable domain is KAGVTQTPRYLIKTRGQQVTLSCSPISGHRSVSWYQQTPGQGLQFLFEYFSETQRNKGNFPGRFSGRQFSNSRSEMNVSTLELGDSALYLCASSLRPDSYNEQFFGPGTRLTVL.

The rearrangement uses TRBV5-4 and TRBJ1-5; D uncertain. V lost 2 bases and J 9 bases, leaving 12 bases between the germline ends. The CDR3 runs to 13 residues. The germline CDR1 and CDR2 sequences are SGHNT and YYREEE (reference sequence). CDR3 amino acids: CASSLSEKGPQHF. The CDR3 DNA reads TGTGCCAGCAGCTTATCTGAAAAAGGGCCCCAGCATTTT. The whole variable domain, filled in from reference TRBV5-4 and TRBJ1-5, reads ETGVTQSPTHLIKTRGQQVTLRCSSQSGHNTVSWYQQALGQGPQFIFQYYREEENGRGNFPPRFSGLQFPNYSSELNVNALELDDSALYLCASSLSEKGPQHFGDGTRLSIL.

The chain combines TRBV5-4 with TRBJ2-2, with TRBD2 identical over 7 bases. With V trimmed by 5 bases and J by 4 bases, 5 bases remained unmatched. Looked up from germline, CDR1 is SGHNT and CDR2 is YYREEE (reference sequence). The CDR3 runs 14 residues. This CDR3 is CASSSSGGTGELFF. The CDR3 DNA reads TGTGCCAGCAGTTCCTCGGGAGGCACCGGGGAGCTGTTTTTT.

The chain recombines TRBV29-1 with TRBJ1-1; no definite D call. The CDR3 is 14 amino acids. Trimming stripped 3 bases from V and 0 bases from J, with 11 bases between. The germline gives CDR1 SQVTM, CDR2 ANQGSEA. In DNA form, the CDR3 reads TGCAGCGTTGACATAGTGGGCGTGAACACTGAAGCTTTCTTT. It specifies CSVDIVGVNTEAFF. Full variable domain (rest looked up from reference TRBV29-1 and TRBJ1-1): SAVISQKPSRDICQRGTSLTIQCQVDSQVTMMFWYRQQPGQSLTLIATANQGSEATYESGFVIDKFPISRPNLTFSTLTVSNMSPEDSSIYLCSVDIVGVNTEAFFGQGTRLTVV.

This clone came up once. This rearrangement joins TRBV7-2 to TRBJ1-1; 7 bases are shared with TRBD1. The germline gives CDR1 SGHTA, CDR2 FQGNSA. The CDR3 is made up of 13 amino acids. The J segment lost 9 bases and the V segment lost 5 bases, leaving 9 bases of the junction unmatched. The CDR3 coding sequence is TGTGCCAGCAGCCAAGGGACGACAGGGAAAGCTTTCTTT. Residues: CASSQGTTGKAFF.

This clone was recorded a few times. This chain's CDR3 is CASKRQGNYGYTF. The DNA of the CDR3 is TGTGCCAGCAAACGACAGGGTAACTATGGCTACACCTTC. The chain uses TRBV27 and TRBJ1-2; 7 bases agree with TRBD1. This CDR3 spans 13 amino acids. V trimming: 7 bases; J trimming: 1 base; junction bases outside the gene matches: 3. Per the germline V gene, CDR1 is MNHEY and CDR2 is SMNVEV (reference sequence).

This sequence joins TRBV28 and TRBJ2-7; 9 nucleotides agree with TRBD1. The ends lost 6 bases at V and 7 bases at J; junction bases unmatched: 10. Germline CDR1 and CDR2: MDHEN and SYDVKM. The CDR3 is made up of 14 amino acids. CDR3 DNA sequence: TGTGCCAGCAGAGGACAGGGGAGTCTGTGGGAGCAGTACTTC. Protein: CASRGQGSLWEQYF.

This rearrangement joins TRBV9 to TRBJ1-5; TRBD1 might be the D (5 bases). This CDR3 contains 14 residues. V lost 3 bases and J 4 bases, leaving 11 bases between the germline ends. Looked up from germline, CDR1 is SGDLS and CDR2 is YYNGEE. The CDR3 region has the DNA TGTGCCAGCAGCGGCGGGACGGAGAATCAGCCCCAGCATTTT. Protein product: CASSGGTENQPQHF.

CDR3 DNA: TGTGCCAGCACACAGCAGGGTGAGGCCAAAAACATTCAGTACTTC. Translating gives CASTQQGEAKNIQYF. This chain joins TRBV6-1 and TRBJ2-4; D might be TRBD1 (5 bases). Germline-derived CDR1 and CDR2 are MNHNS and SASEGT. V dropped 7 bases and J dropped 1 base, with 14 bases sitting between them. The CDR3 spans 15 residues.

This clone came up once. V and J are TRBV10-1 and TRBJ2-1, with 10 bases fitting TRBD2. CDR3 length: 15 amino acids. Germline V gene data show CDR1 as WNHNN and CDR2 as SYGVQD (reference sequence). Losses at the gene ends were 2 bases for V and 7 bases for J; bases not matched to a gene: 5. The CDR3 DNA sequence: TGCGCCAGCAGTGAGAATTTAGCGGGGGGTAATGAGCAGTTCTTC. Translating it yields CASSENLAGGNEQFF.

This clone was seen more than once but under ten times. V and J are TRBV5-3 and TRBJ2-3; a weak D match, TRBD2 (5 bases). TRBV5-3 is flagged as an ORF with uncertain function. V was clipped by 2 bases and J by 4 bases, with 8 bases between them. The CDR3 length is 13 residues. CDR3 loop: CARSLREPDTQYF. The CDR3 DNA follows: TGTGCCAGAAGCTTAAGGGAGCCAGATACGCAGTATTTT.

The chain is built from TRBV5-1 and TRBJ2-5; 12 bases line up with TRBD2. CDR1 SGHRS and CDR2 YFSETQ come from the germline V gene. The CDR3 is made up of 17 amino acids. Germline trimming cut 0 bases from V and 2 bases from J; bases unmatched to any gene: 5. CDR3 coding DNA: TGCGCCAGCAGCTTGGCCCTAGCGGGGGGGACTCAAGAGACCCAGTACTTC. Its translation: CASSLALAGGTQETQYF. Full variable domain (outside the CDR3, taken from reference TRBV5-1 and TRBJ2-5): KAGVTQTPRYLIKTRGQQVTLSCSPISGHRSVSWYQQTPGQGLQFLFEYFSETQRNKGNFPGRFSGRQFSNSRSEMNVSTLELGDSALYLCASSLALAGGTQETQYFGPGTRLLVL.

The chain links TRBV27 to TRBJ2-7; unclear D gene. V was clipped by 7 bases and J by 5 bases, with 27 bases between them. The CDR3 is 17 residues long. Germline CDR1 is MNHEY and CDR2 is SMNVEV (reference sequence). The CDR3 DNA is TGTGCCAGCACCTCCAGTGGGGTGGACCCCCTTAGGAACGAGCAGTACTTC. Translation gives CASTSSGVDPLRNEQYF.

This rearrangement joins TRBV18 to TRBJ2-6; no firm D call. Looked up from germline, CDR1 is KGHSH and CDR2 is LQKENI. V was trimmed by 4 bases and J by 9 bases, leaving 13 bases between them. This CDR3 contains 14 residues. CDR3 nucleotides: TGTGCCAGCTCACACCCCGGGCACAACAACGTCCTGACTTTC. Its protein product is CASSHPGHNNVLTF.

CDR3 amino acids: CSVERSGSGYTF. CDR3 nucleotide sequence: TGCAGCGTTGAAAGATCGGGGAGTGGCTACACCTTC. The gene calls are TRBV29-1 and TRBJ1-2; D gene uncertain. CDR1 is SQVTM and CDR2 is ANQGSEA in the germline V gene. There are 12 residues in the CDR3. V was pared by 2 bases and J by 7 bases, with 11 bases between.